This record looks at one TCR beta chain sequence and its context. This entry is derived from a study of cytotoxic CD8 clonotypes in ibrutinib-treated CLL. About the research overall: Included were about a dozen relapsed/refractory and about 14 treatment-naive patients, of whom 17 to 18 were IGHV unmutated.

Clones were read by immunoSEQ multiplex PCR, and TCRdb kept only the in-frame ones, dropping some. The table lists tens of thousands of clones, over 65% of them singletons. This specimen consisted of PBMCs, obtained after 24 months of ibrutinib treatment. The TCR was taken from a human donor with chronic lymphocytic leukemia.

For the CDR3, the DNA is TGTGCCAGCAGCCCGGGACAGGGGCAGGGGTTCTATGGCTACACCTTC. Its protein product is CASSPGQGQGFYGYTF. The rearrangement joins TRBV28 to TRBJ1-2, with 10 bases fitting TRBD1. The CDR3 totals 16 residues. Germline CDR1 MDHEN, CDR2 SYDVKM. Trimming cost V 6 bases and J 4 bases; bases outside gene matches: 11.